A single sample is the source of the 20 T cell receptor beta chains below, sequenced in a study of blood T cell repertoires in COVID-19. Generated by immunoSEQ multiplex PCR, the TCRdb table keeps only in-frame clones and is missing some. The table shows 65,000 to 90,000 clones, with around 85% occurring only once. Sequencing was performed on peripheral blood. These receptor sequences come from a man aged 25 to 45 with acute or convalescent COVID-19.

The gene calls are TRBV9 and TRBJ2-6; perhaps TRBD2 as D (5 bases). The CDR3 is 17 amino acids. The germline V and J ends were trimmed by 0 bases and 2 bases, with 12 bases remaining between them. The germline CDR1 and CDR2 sequences are SGDLS and YYNGEE. CDR3 in DNA: TGTGCCAGCAGCGTAGAAGAAGGACTCGCTGGGGCCAACGTCCTGACTTTC. Residues: CASSVEEGLAGANVLTF.

V and J are TRBV5-1 and TRBJ2-3; TRBD2 might be the D (5 bases). The CDR3 runs to 14 residues. Germline CDR1 and CDR2: SGHRS and YFSETQ. V lost 4 bases and J 1 base, leaving 10 bases between the germline ends. CDR3: CASSETSGTDTQYF. CDR3 nucleotides: TGCGCCAGCAGCGAAACTAGTGGCACAGATACGCAGTATTTT.

CDR3 protein: CASSRPGQDTQYF. The CDR3 bases are TGTGCCAGCAGCCGTCCGGGACAAGATACGCAGTATTTT. J is TRBJ2-3 and V is TRBV3-1 (or the pseudogene TRBV3-2), with D perhaps matching TRBD1 (6 bases). The ends were cut back, 4 bases at V and 5 bases at J, with 10 bases in the middle. The CDR3 runs 13 residues. CDR1 LGHDT and CDR2 YNNKEL come from the germline V gene (reference sequence).

V gene TRBV3-1 (or the pseudogene TRBV3-2) combines with J gene TRBJ2-1; D might be TRBD1 (6 bases). There are 14 residues in the CDR3. With 5 bases removed from V and 7 bases from J, the gap between germline ends came to 15 bases. Per germline, CDR1 LGHDT and CDR2 YNNKEL (reference sequence). CDR3 coding DNA: TGTGCCAGCAGCTCCAGGGGTTGGAGGAATGAGCAGTTCTTC. Protein product: CASSSRGWRNEQFF.

The sample holds one count of this clone. The rearrangement links TRBV28 to TRBJ1-1, with no clear D. Germline V gene lookup returns CDR1 MDHEN and CDR2 SYDVKM. The CDR3 loop spans 12 amino acids. V shed 2 bases and J shed 10 bases, with 11 bases lying between them. The CDR3 spells CASSLRSSGAFF. The CDR3 DNA reads TGTGCCAGCAGTTTAAGGTCAAGCGGAGCTTTCTTT.

This clone was recorded a few times. The DNA for the CDR3 is TGCGCCAGCAGTGAAAAGCTCCTTTACAATGAGCAGTTCTTC. It is translated as CASSEKLLYNEQFF. The V gene is TRBV10-1, the J gene TRBJ2-1, with D hard to call. With 3 bases removed from V and 4 bases from J, the gap between germline ends came to 10 bases. The CDR3 covers 14 residues. CDR1 WNHNN and CDR2 SYGVQD come from the germline V gene (reference sequence).

The rearrangement uses TRBV19 and TRBJ2-7, with 9 bases aligning to TRBD1. The CDR3 spans 14 residues. CDR1 and CDR2 from the germline V gene are LNHDA and SQIVND (reference sequence). After removal of 5 bases from V and 2 bases from J, the junction contained 4 bases not matched to a gene. The CDR3 is CASSSGTGTYEQYF. The CDR3 nucleotides are TGTGCCAGTAGTTCCGGGACAGGGACCTACGAGCAGTACTTC.

This chain uses TRBV7-3 with TRBJ2-3; 11 bases are shared with TRBD1. J gave up 3 bases and V 2 bases, and 1 base lay outside the gene matches. Germline V gene lookup returns CDR1 SGHTA and CDR2 FQGTGA. CDR3 length: 15 residues. The CDR3 DNA reads TGTGCCAGCAGCTTAGGACAGGGGGCGACAGATACGCAGTATTTT. Its protein product is CASSLGQGATDTQYF.

The gene calls are TRBV27 and TRBJ2-5; the D gene is possibly TRBD2 (6 bases). V was trimmed by 5 bases and J by 1 base, leaving 14 bases between them. The V gene's germline CDR1 is MNHEY and CDR2 SMNVEV (reference sequence). CDR3 size: 15 residues. DNA for the CDR3: TGTGCCAGCAGTATATTTAGCGGACCCCAAGAGACCCAGTACTTC. Residues: CASSIFSGPQETQYF.

The chain uses TRBV11-2 and TRBJ2-1; 7 bases map to TRBD1. V was clipped by 2 bases and J by 3 bases; unmatched bases: 7. The CDR3 is 16 residues long. The germline CDR1 and CDR2 sequences are SGHAT and FQNNGV. The CDR3 coding sequence is TGTGCCAGCAGCTTACGCCAGACAGGGCTCTACAATGAGCAGTTCTTC. Translated: CASSLRQTGLYNEQFF.

This clone was recorded once. The rearrangement uses TRBV9 and TRBJ2-3; TRBD2 aligns across 13 bases. J was trimmed by 6 bases and V by 5 bases; bases with no gene match: 9. CDR3 size: 16 residues. Germline loops: CDR1 SGDLS, CDR2 YYNGEE. The CDR3 loop reads CASSAGTSGNRDTQYF. CDR3 DNA sequence: TGTGCCAGCAGTGCCGGGACTAGCGGGAATAGGGATACGCAGTATTTT.

The rearrangement links TRBV25-1 to TRBJ2-5; tentative D call: TRBD1 (9 bases). V was shortened by 6 bases and J by 5 bases, with 16 bases between the two germline ends. The V gene's germline CDR1 is MGHDK and CDR2 SYGVNS. The CDR3 loop spans 14 amino acids. The DNA of the CDR3 is TGTGCCAGCAGCGGCGGGGGGACAGGGGAGACCCAGTACTTC. It is translated as CASSGGGTGETQYF.

The J gene is TRBJ2-7, the V gene TRBV11-2, with TRBD1 as a possible D gene (5 bases). The CDR3 runs 15 residues. Germline V gene lookup returns CDR1 SGHAT and CDR2 FQNNGV. Trimming removed 3 bases from V and 0 bases from J, with 12 bases in between. CDR3 in DNA: TGTGCCAGCAGCTTGAATATGGGGCTCTCCTACGAGCAGTACTTC. It is translated as CASSLNMGLSYEQYF.

This chain connects TRBV5-1 to TRBJ1-4; TRBD1 matches 7 bases. After removal of 0 bases from V and 3 bases from J, the junction contained 2 bases not matched to a gene. This CDR3 spans 15 amino acids. Germline V CDR1 and CDR2: SGHRS, YFSETQ. CDR3 in DNA: TGCGCCAGCAGCTTGGTACAGGGGTCTAATGAAAAACTGTTTTTT. It specifies CASSLVQGSNEKLFF.

This chain links TRBV19 with TRBJ2-1; tentatively, D is TRBD1 (6 bases). The CDR3 is 14 amino acids. Trimming cost V 4 bases and J 12 bases, with 19 bases left between them. Germline lookup yields CDR1 LNHDA and CDR2 SQIVND (reference sequence). The CDR3 loop is CASSTLQGAGGQFF. Here the CDR3 DNA reads TGTGCCAGTAGTACCCTACAGGGAGCTGGGGGGCAGTTCTTC. The full variable domain, its missing parts supplied by reference TRBV19 and TRBJ2-1, is DGGITQSPKYLFRKEGQNVTLSCEQNLNHDAMYWYRQDPGQGLRLIYYSQIVNDFQKGDIAEGYSVSREKKESFPLTVTSAQKNPTAFYLCASSTLQGAGGQFFGPGTRLTVL.

This clone was observed a handful of times. The chain combines TRBV28 with TRBJ2-3, with D tentatively TRBD2 (6 bases). Germline-derived CDR1 and CDR2 are MDHEN and SYDVKM. V was clipped by 3 bases and J by 0 bases, with 10 bases between them. This CDR3 has 15 residues. The CDR3 DNA sequence: TGTGCCAGCAGTTTGCGGGACGTTAGCACAGATACGCAGTATTTT. It yields the protein CASSLRDVSTDTQYF.

This clone was counted a single time. The chain has TRBV6-2 or TRBV6-3 and TRBJ2-7; D not resolved. CDR1 MNHEY and CDR2 SVGEGT come from the germline V gene. Trimming took 5 bases from V and 4 from J, leaving 6 bases between them. CDR3 length equals 11 residues. The CDR3 nucleotides read TGTGCCAGCAGTACTTCATACGAGCAGTACTTC. Translating gives CASSTSYEQYF.

The chain employs TRBV6-4 and TRBJ1-6; 7 bases fit TRBD1. In germline, CDR1 is MRHNA, CDR2 SNTAGT. This CDR3 comprises 13 residues. Trimming cost V 2 bases and J 8 bases; bases outside gene matches: 0. The CDR3 reads CASSDTGDSPLHF. In DNA form, the CDR3 reads TGTGCCAGCAGTGACACAGGGGATTCACCCCTCCACTTT.

The genes are TRBV4-1 and TRBJ2-3; D is perhaps TRBD1 (5 bases). Trimming left V 0 bases short and J 5 bases short, with 12 bases between. CDR1 and CDR2 (germline): MGHRA, YSYEKL. The CDR3 sequence is 15 residues long. The CDR3 loop is CASSQDPAQGDTQYF. The CDR3 DNA reads as TGCGCCAGCAGCCAAGATCCGGCTCAGGGAGATACGCAGTATTTT.

The chain has TRBV14 and TRBJ2-7; 8 bases agree with TRBD2. CDR1 and CDR2 from the germline V gene are SGHDN and FVKESK. The CDR3 covers 15 residues. Trimming removed 1 base from V and 3 bases from J; junction bases left unmatched: 5. This CDR3 reads CASSQATGGFYEQYF. Written as DNA, the CDR3 is TGTGCCAGCAGCCAAGCGACGGGAGGGTTCTACGAGCAGTACTTC. Based on the CDR3 plus reference TRBV14 and TRBJ2-7, the full variable domain is EAGVTQFPSHSVIEKGQTVTLRCDPISGHDNLYWYRRVMGKEIKFLLHFVKESKQDESGMPNNRFLAERTGGTYSTLKVQPAELEDSGVYFCASSQATGGFYEQYFGPGTRLTVT.